Following are 20 T cell receptor beta chains from one sample sequenced in a study of T cells in Graves' hyperthyroidism and ophthalmopathy. RNA transcripts served as the template for amplifying TCR beta CDR3 regions. Researchers ran a first-round RT-PCR on the TCR CDR3 using the HTBI primer set. TCRdb ran MiXCR on the multiplex PCR reads and lists one entry per CDR3 protein. In the table there are 600,000 to 750,000 distinct CDR3 sequences, 15% to 20% of which are singletons. What was sequenced was blood. The receptors originated from a man over 45 with Graves' hyperthyroidism.

This clonotype was counted only a few times. The gene calls are TRBV4-1 and TRBJ1-1; D is unresolved. The CDR3 sequence is 14 residues long. The V end was cut by 2 bases, the J end by 1 base, with 8 bases between. Germline V lookup: CDR1 MGHRA, CDR2 YSYEKL. As DNA, the CDR3 is TGCGCCAGCAGCCAACAGAGTACGAACACTGAAGCTTTCTTT. Translating gives CASSQQSTNTEAFF.

In DNA, the CDR3 is TGTGCCAGCAGGGCGGGAGGGGGGAACACCGGGGAGCTGTTTTTT. Translation gives CASRAGGGNTGELFF. The chain carries TRBV28 and TRBJ2-2, with 9 bases lining up with TRBD2. CDR1 is MDHEN and CDR2 is SYDVKM in the germline V gene. Germline trimming cut 6 bases from V and 1 base from J; bases unmatched to any gene: 3. The CDR3 runs to 15 residues.

This clonotype was seen many times. The chain carries TRBV11-2 and TRBJ1-1; D is ambiguous. Germline lookup yields CDR1 SGHAT and CDR2 FQNNGV. The CDR3 has 15 residues. V lost 5 bases, J lost 1 base, and 14 bases lay in between. The CDR3 is CASSPHLASNTEAFF. CDR3 nucleotides: TGTGCCAGCAGCCCACACCTAGCTTCGAACACTGAAGCTTTCTTT.

This clonotype was found a few times. J is TRBJ2-3 and V is TRBV30; D is uncertain. Per the germline V gene, CDR1 is GTSNPN and CDR2 is SVGIG (reference sequence). The CDR3 runs to 12 residues. With 2 bases removed from V and 10 bases from J, the gap between germline ends came to 13 bases. This CDR3 is CAWSPGEAAQYF. The CDR3 DNA is TGTGCCTGGAGTCCGGGTGAGGCTGCGCAGTATTTT.

This clonotype has a count of ten or more. V is TRBV2 and J is TRBJ2-4; 11 bases map to TRBD1. This CDR3 region has 18 residues. The germline gives CDR1 SNHLY, CDR2 FYNNEI. With 6 bases clipped from V and 0 bases from J, the junction kept 10 bases outside the gene matches. In DNA form, the CDR3 reads TGTGCCAGCAGCTCCGGGACAGGGGGAGTCGGAGCCAAAAACATTCAGTACTTC. Translated: CASSSGTGGVGAKNIQYF.

A few counts support this clonotype. This sequence joins TRBV3-1 and TRBJ2-1; 11 nucleotides agree with TRBD2. Trimming cost V 4 bases and J 7 bases; bases outside gene matches: 6. The CDR3 contains 15 residues. The germline V gene encodes CDR1 LGHDT and CDR2 YNNKEL (reference sequence). CDR3 in amino acids: CASSPFRLAGNEQFF. The CDR3 nucleotides are TGTGCCAGCAGCCCCTTCAGACTAGCGGGAAATGAGCAGTTCTTC.

This chain joins TRBV13 and TRBJ2-1; 7 nucleotides align to TRBD2. The CDR3 is 14 residues long. Germline assignment: CDR1 PRHDT and CDR2 FYEKMQ (reference sequence). The J segment lost 8 bases and the V segment lost 7 bases, leaving 11 bases of the junction unmatched. The CDR3 loop reads CASTGGRAMDEQFF. CDR3 nucleotide sequence: TGTGCCAGCACTGGGGGGAGGGCCATGGATGAGCAGTTCTTC.

Many counts were recorded for this clonotype. J is TRBJ1-4 and V is TRBV19; 7 bases map to TRBD1. Per germline, CDR1 LNHDA and CDR2 SQIVND (reference sequence). CDR3 length: 15 residues. Trimming cost V 4 bases and J 3 bases; bases outside gene matches: 5. The CDR3 reads CASSTDRESNEKLFF. The CDR3, as DNA: TGTGCCAGTAGTACCGACAGGGAGTCTAATGAAAAACTGTTTTTT.

This clonotype was counted many times. The V and J genes are TRBV27 and TRBJ2-2; possibly TRBD2 for D (7 bases). The CDR3 has 15 residues. CDR1 MNHEY and CDR2 SMNVEV come from the germline V gene (reference sequence). V lost 5 bases, J lost 1 base, and 11 bases lay in between. The CDR3 DNA reads as TGTGCCAGCAGTCCAGCGGGACAGAACACCGGGGAGCTGTTTTTT. Translating it yields CASSPAGQNTGELFF.

This clonotype occurred many times. The rearrangement links TRBV2 to TRBJ1-2, with D perhaps TRBD1 (5 bases). From germline, CDR1 is SNHLY and CDR2 FYNNEI. The CDR3 extends over 13 amino acids. The V gene lost 5 bases and the J gene lost 5 bases, with 12 bases spanning the gap. This chain's CDR3 is CASSLGTPYGYTF. DNA of the CDR3: TGTGCCAGCAGTTTGGGGACTCCTTATGGCTACACCTTC.

A word on this clonotype: This may be a read error, as it is one base from a much larger clone. The V gene is TRBV11-2, the J gene TRBJ2-7, with D unclear. CDR3 size: 12 residues. Trimming cost V 1 base and J 8 bases, with 9 bases left between them. Germline assignment: CDR1 SGHAT and CDR2 FQNNGV. This CDR3 is CASSLGMSKQYF. The CDR3 DNA sequence: TGTGCCAGCAGCTTAGGTATGTCCAAGCAGTACTTC.

This chain connects TRBV24-1 to TRBJ1-5, with 7 nucleotides matching TRBD1. CDR3 length equals 13 residues. Germline V gene data show CDR1 as KGHDR and CDR2 as SFDVKD. The trim removed 9 bases at V and 7 bases at J, leaving 8 bases unmatched. CDR3 DNA sequence: TGTGCCACCCCGACAGGGACTGAGCAGCCCCAGCATTTT. Encoded protein: CATPTGTEQPQHF.

There are many counts of this clonotype. The CDR3 here is CASGHSNQPQHF. For the CDR3, the DNA is TGTGCCAGCGGACATAGCAATCAGCCCCAGCATTTT. The chain uses TRBV7-9 and TRBJ1-5; D is possibly TRBD1 (5 bases). CDR3 length: 12 residues. Germline V gene sequence: CDR1 SEHNR, CDR2 FQNEAQ (reference sequence). V lost 8 bases and J lost 0, with 5 bases in between.

This clonotype was recorded a few times. V and J are TRBV3-1 and TRBJ2-2; D uncertain. Germline lookup yields CDR1 LGHDT and CDR2 YNNKEL (reference sequence). This CDR3 comprises 14 residues. Trimming pared 2 bases from V and 0 bases from J, leaving 4 bases between. As DNA, the CDR3 is TGTGCCAGCAGCCAAAACCCGAACACCGGGGAGCTGTTTTTT. This encodes CASSQNPNTGELFF.

This clonotype showed up many times. The CDR3 DNA is TGTGCCAGCAGACCCGAACAGGGGGTAGGCACTGAAGCTTTCTTT. Its translation is CASRPEQGVGTEAFF. The chain links TRBV28 to TRBJ1-1, with 8 bases fitting TRBD1. Germline V gene sequence: CDR1 MDHEN, CDR2 SYDVKM. V lost 6 bases to trimming and J lost 4 bases; unmatched junction nucleotides: 10. The CDR3 is 15 residues long. Variable domain in full (rest from reference TRBV28 and TRBJ1-1): DVKVTQSSRYLVKRTGEKVFLECVQDMDHENMFWYRQDPGLGLRLIYFSYDVKMKEKGDIPEGYSVSREKKERFSLILESASTNQTSMYLCASRPEQGVGTEAFFGQGTRLTVV.

This clonotype was seen a handful of times. The CDR3: CASSQIPDGGNEQYF. In DNA, the CDR3 is TGTGCCAGCAGCCAAATCCCAGATGGGGGGAACGAGCAGTACTTC. This chain links TRBV3-1 with TRBJ2-7, with D maybe TRBD2 (6 bases). This CDR3 is built from 15 residues. Germline V CDR1 and CDR2: LGHDT, YNNKEL (reference sequence). With 2 bases removed from V and 5 bases from J, the gap between germline ends came to 16 bases.

This clonotype was picked up a small number of times. This may be a read error: a much more frequent sequence differs by one nucleotide. V usage is TRBV27 and J usage is TRBJ2-7; TRBD2 aligns across 12 bases. This CDR3 is built from 16 residues. V was pared by 5 bases and J by 6 bases, with 11 bases of the junction left unmatched. Germline-derived CDR1 and CDR2 are MNHEY and SMNVEV (reference sequence). CDR3 nucleotides: TGTGCCAGCAGTCCGTTCGGACTAGCGGGATCTGGCGAGCAGTACTTC. It specifies CASSPFGLAGSGEQYF.

This clonotype was seen many times. The CDR3 bases are TGTGCCAGCAACACGAGGCCGAGCGGGGGCTCCACCGGGGAGCTGTTTTTT. Translating it yields CASNTRPSGGSTGELFF. The J gene is TRBJ2-2, the V gene TRBV6-2 or TRBV6-3; 8 positions agree with TRBD2. Trimming cost V 7 bases and J 4 bases; bases outside gene matches: 14. This CDR3 spans 17 amino acids. Per the germline V gene, CDR1 is MNHEY and CDR2 is SVGEGT.

This CDR3 is CASSLAIGGPNTGELFF. CDR3 bases: TGTGCCAGCAGCTTAGCGATCGGCGGGCCAAACACCGGGGAGCTGTTTTTT. This chain links TRBV7-8 with TRBJ2-2, with TRBD2 as a possible D gene (5 bases). Per germline, CDR1 SGHVS and CDR2 FQNEAQ. This CDR3 has 17 amino acids. The V end lost 0 bases, the J end lost 2 bases, and 13 bases lay between the germline ends.

This clonotype was picked up a small number of times. The chain has TRBV6-1 and TRBJ2-3; D is perhaps TRBD1 (6 bases). The CDR3 covers 14 residues. The V gene lost 6 bases and the J gene lost 1 base, with 11 bases spanning the gap. Per germline, CDR1 MNHNS and CDR2 SASEGT. CDR3 sequence reads: CASRATGGTDTQYF. CDR3 DNA sequence: TGTGCCAGCAGGGCGACAGGTGGCACAGATACGCAGTATTTT.